One T cell receptor beta chain is described in this entry. The target antigen is unknown. This sample was included in a study of T cell responses to AZD1222 COVID-19 vaccine. About the research overall: Analysis merged second doses at about 4 or about 12 weeks.

This table comes from immunoSEQ multiplex PCR, and its TCRdb copy is limited to in-frame clones, with some not included. The table includes more than 140,000 clones, approximately 88% detected once. This CDR3 has 19 residues. V lost 2 bases to trimming and J lost 0 bases; unmatched junction nucleotides: 14. In germline, CDR1 is MNHEY, CDR2 SVGEGT. General study findings and limits: Clonal diversity may have been underestimated, and the donors were mostly white British, with more females than males. Spike-specific TCR repertoires showed rising breadth and depth after two AZD1222 doses. The repertoires were collected only after the peak T cell response.

The sequence came from an adult in good health. The V and J genes are TRBV6-2 or TRBV6-3 and TRBJ2-3; the match to TRBD2 covers 7 bases. The sample consisted of peripheral blood, taken on day 0 of AZD1222 vaccination. CDR3 sequence reads: CASSYPSAWLAVSTDTQYF. As DNA, the CDR3 is TGTGCCAGCAGTTACCCGAGCGCTTGGCTAGCGGTTAGCACAGATACGCAGTATTTT.